A selection of T cell receptor beta chains follows, all from one sample in a study of cytomegalovirus exposure and HLA in healthy donors. TCRdb keeps only in-frame clones here, not all; method: immunoSEQ multiplex PCR. Found here are roughly 200,000 clones, more than 65% of them singletons; the top ten hold 0.55% to 0.75%. Sequencing was done on a sample of PBMCs. The receptors originated from a young man in good health and CMV-seronegative. The CDR3 runs from the conserved cysteine through the conserved F or W.

>TRBV9
CASSVGGDRGEAFF
>TRBV5-1
CASSSGTSGYNEQFF
>TRBV7-9
CASSLSAGLNGYTF
>TRBV5-5
CASSLETGSFYNEQFF
>TRBV19
CASSLDSGDEQFF
>TRBV29-1
CSVETGSSTEQYF
>TRBV28
CASSLVGEQYF
>TRBV2
CASSGGGTFYGYTF
>TRBV12-5
CASEKGADGYTF
>TRBV19
CASSTNRDPYNEQFF
>TRBV29-1
CSATPRERAGNEQFF
>TRBV5-4
CASSFGGTQYF
>TRBV2
CASSAVGATDTQYF
>TRBV25-1
CASSLRDRGTDTQYF
>TRBV2
CASTRASGRVEQYF
>TRBV6-1
CASSDSGSYNEQFF
>TRBV28
CASSSLYPDSGGNTIYF
>TRBV28
CASSSGTWAYEQYF